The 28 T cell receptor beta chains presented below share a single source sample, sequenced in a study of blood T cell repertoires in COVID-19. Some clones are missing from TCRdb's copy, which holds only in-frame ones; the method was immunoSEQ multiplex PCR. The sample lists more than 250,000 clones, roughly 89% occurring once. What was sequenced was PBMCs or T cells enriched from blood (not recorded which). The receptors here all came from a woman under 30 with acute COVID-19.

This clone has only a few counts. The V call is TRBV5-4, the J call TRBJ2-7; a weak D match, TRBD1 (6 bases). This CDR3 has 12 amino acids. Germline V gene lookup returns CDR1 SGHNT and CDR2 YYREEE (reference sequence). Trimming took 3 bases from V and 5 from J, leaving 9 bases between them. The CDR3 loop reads CASSSHRDEQYF. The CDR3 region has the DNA TGTGCCAGCAGCTCCCACAGGGACGAGCAGTACTTC.

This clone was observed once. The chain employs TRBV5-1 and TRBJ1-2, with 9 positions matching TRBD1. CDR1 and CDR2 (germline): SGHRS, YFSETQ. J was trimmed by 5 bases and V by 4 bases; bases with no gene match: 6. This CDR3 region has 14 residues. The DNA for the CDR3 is TGCGCCAGCAGCACCGGGACAGGGCTATATGGCTACACCTTC. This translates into CASSTGTGLYGYTF.

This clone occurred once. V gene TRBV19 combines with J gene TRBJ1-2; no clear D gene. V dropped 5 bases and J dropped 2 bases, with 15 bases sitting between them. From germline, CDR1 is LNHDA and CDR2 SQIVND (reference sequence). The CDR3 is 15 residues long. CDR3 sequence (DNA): TGTGCCAGTAGTCCCCGGCGGGAGCTAAACTATGGCTACACCTTC. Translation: CASSPRRELNYGYTF.

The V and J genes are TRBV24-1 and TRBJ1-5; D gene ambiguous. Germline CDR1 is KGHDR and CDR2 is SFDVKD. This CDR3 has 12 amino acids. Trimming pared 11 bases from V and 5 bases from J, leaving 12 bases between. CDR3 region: CAIPVGDQPQHF. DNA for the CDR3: TGTGCCATCCCTGTGGGCGATCAGCCCCAGCATTTT.

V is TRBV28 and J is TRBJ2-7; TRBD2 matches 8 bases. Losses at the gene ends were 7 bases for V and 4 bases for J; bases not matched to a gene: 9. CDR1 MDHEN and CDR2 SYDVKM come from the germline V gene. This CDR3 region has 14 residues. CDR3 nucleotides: TGTGCCAGCACCACGAGCGGGAGTTTTTACGAGCAGTACTTC. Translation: CASTTSGSFYEQYF.

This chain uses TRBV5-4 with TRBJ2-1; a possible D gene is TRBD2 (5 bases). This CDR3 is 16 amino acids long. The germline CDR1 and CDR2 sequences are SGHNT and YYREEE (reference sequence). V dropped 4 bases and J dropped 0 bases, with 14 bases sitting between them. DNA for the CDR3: TGTGCCAGCAGCCTGATGGGGAGAAGCTCCTACAATGAGCAGTTCTTC. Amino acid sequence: CASSLMGRSSYNEQFF.

The DNA for the CDR3 is TGCGCCAGCAGTGAGACGGTTAACTATGGCTACACCTTC. Its translation is CASSETVNYGYTF. The rearrangement links TRBV10-1 to TRBJ1-2; the D is unclear. V lost 2 bases, J lost 1 base, and 5 bases lay in between. The CDR3 has 13 residues. Germline V CDR1 and CDR2: WNHNN, SYGVQD (reference sequence).

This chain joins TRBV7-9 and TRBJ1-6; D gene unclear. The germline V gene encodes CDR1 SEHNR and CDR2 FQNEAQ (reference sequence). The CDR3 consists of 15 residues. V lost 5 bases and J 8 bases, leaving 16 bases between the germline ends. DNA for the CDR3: TGTGCCAGCAGCCGGGGAGCTTCAGGACATTCACCCCTCCACTTT. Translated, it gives CASSRGASGHSPLHF.

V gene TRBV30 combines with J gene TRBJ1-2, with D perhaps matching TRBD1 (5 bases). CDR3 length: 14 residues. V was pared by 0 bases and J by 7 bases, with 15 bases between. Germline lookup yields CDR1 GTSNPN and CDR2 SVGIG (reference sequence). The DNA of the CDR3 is TGTGCCTGGAGTGTCGGGGGACGTATCCGTGGCTACACCTTC. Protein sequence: CAWSVGGRIRGYTF.

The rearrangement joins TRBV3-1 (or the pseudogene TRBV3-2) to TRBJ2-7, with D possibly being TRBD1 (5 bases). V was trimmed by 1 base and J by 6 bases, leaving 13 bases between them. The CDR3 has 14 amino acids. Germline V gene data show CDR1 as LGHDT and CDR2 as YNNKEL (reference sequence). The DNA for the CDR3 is TGTGCCAGCAGCCAAGCGTCAGGGATCTCCGAGCAGTACTTC. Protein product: CASSQASGISEQYF.

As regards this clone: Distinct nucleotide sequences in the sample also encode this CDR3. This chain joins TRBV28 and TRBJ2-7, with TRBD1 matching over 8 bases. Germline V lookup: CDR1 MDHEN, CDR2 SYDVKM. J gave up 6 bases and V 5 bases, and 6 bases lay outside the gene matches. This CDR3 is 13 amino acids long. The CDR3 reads CASSPPDRGEQYF. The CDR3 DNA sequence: TGTGCCAGCAGTCCGCCTGACAGGGGCGAGCAGTACTTC.

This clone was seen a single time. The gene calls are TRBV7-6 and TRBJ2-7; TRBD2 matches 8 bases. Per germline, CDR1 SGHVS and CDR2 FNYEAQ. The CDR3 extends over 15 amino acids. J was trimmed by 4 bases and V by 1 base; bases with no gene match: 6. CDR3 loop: CASSLGALAAYEQYF. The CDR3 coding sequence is TGTGCCAGCAGCTTAGGGGCACTAGCGGCTTACGAGCAGTACTTC.

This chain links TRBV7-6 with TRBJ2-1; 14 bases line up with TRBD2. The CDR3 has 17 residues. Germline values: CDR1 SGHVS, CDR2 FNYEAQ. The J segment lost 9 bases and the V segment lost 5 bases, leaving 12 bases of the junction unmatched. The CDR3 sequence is CASSKIGTSGSFGEQFF. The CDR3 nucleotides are TGTGCCAGCAGCAAAATCGGGACTAGCGGGAGTTTCGGTGAGCAGTTCTTC.

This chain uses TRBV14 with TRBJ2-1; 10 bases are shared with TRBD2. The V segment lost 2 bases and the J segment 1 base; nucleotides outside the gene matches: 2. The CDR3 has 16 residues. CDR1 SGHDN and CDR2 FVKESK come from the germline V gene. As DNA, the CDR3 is TGTGCCAGCAGCCAACTAGCGGGAGTTTCCTACAATGAGCAGTTCTTC. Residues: CASSQLAGVSYNEQFF. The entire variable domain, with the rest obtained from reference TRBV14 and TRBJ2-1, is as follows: EAGVTQFPSHSVIEKGQTVTLRCDPISGHDNLYWYRRVMGKEIKFLLHFVKESKQDESGMPNNRFLAERTGGTYSTLKVQPAELEDSGVYFCASSQLAGVSYNEQFFGPGTRLTVL.

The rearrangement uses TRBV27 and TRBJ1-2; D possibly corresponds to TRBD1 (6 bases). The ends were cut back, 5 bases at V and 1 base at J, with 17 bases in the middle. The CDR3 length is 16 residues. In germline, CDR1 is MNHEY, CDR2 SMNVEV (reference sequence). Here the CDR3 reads CASSPYRVQLNYGYTF. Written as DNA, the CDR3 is TGTGCCAGCAGTCCGTACAGGGTCCAGCTTAACTATGGCTACACCTTC.

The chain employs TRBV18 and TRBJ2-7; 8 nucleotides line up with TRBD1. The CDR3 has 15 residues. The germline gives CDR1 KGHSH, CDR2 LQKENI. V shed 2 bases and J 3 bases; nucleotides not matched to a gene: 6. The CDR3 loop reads CASSPETGVIYEQYF. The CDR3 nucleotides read TGTGCCAGCTCACCAGAGACAGGGGTAATCTACGAGCAGTACTTC.

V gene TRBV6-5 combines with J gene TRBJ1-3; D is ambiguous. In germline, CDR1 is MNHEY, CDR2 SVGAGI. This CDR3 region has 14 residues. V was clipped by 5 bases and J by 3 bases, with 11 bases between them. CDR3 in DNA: TGTGCCAGCAGTACAAACAGAGATGGAAACACCATATATTTT. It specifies CASSTNRDGNTIYF.

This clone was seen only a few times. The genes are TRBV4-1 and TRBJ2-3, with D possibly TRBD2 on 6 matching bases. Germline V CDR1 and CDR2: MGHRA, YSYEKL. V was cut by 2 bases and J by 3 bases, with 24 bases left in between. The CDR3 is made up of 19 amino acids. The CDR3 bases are TGCGCCAGCAGCCAATTATCCGGATCCGAGACTAGGCCAACAGATACGCAGTATTTT. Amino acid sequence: CASSQLSGSETRPTDTQYF.

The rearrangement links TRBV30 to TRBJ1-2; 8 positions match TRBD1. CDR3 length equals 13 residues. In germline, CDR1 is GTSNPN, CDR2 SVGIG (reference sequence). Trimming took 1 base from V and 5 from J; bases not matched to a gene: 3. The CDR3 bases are TGTGCCTGGAGTGAGAACAGGGGGTATGGCTACACCTTC. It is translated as CAWSENRGYGYTF.

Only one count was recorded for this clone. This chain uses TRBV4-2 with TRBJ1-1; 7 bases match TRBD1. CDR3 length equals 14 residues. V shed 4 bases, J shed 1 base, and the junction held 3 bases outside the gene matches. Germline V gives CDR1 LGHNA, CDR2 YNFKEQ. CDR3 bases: TGTGCCAGCAGCCCTCGACAGGGGAACACTGAAGCTTTCTTT. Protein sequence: CASSPRQGNTEAFF.

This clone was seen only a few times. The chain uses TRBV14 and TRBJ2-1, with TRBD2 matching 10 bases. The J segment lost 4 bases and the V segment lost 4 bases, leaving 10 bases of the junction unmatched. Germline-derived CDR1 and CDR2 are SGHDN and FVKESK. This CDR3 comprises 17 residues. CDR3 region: CASSPTGASGRYNEQFF. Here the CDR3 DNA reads TGTGCCAGCAGCCCCACCGGGGCTAGCGGGAGATACAATGAGCAGTTCTTC.

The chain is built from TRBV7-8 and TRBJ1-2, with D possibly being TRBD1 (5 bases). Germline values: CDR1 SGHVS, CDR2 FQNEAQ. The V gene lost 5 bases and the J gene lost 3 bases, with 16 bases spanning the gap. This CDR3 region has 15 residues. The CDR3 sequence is CASSASGRGDYGYTF. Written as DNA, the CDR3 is TGTGCCAGCAGCGCCTCGGGTAGGGGCGACTATGGCTACACCTTC.

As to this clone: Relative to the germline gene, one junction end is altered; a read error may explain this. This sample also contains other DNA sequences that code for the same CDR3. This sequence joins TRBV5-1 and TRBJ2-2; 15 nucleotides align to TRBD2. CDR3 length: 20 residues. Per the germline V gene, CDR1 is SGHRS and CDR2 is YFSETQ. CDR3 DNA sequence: TGCGCCAGCAGCGCCTTACCGGGACTAGCGGGAGGTTCGAACACCGGGGAACTGTTTTTT. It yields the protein CASSALPGLAGGSNTGELFF.

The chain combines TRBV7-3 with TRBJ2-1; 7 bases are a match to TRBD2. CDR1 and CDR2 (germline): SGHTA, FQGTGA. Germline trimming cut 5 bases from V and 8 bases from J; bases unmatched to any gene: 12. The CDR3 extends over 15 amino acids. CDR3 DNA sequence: TGTGCCAGCAGCCTCAAGAGCGGGAAAGGCCATGAGCAGTTCTTC. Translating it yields CASSLKSGKGHEQFF. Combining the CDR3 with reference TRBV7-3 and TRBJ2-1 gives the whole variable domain GAGVSQTPSNKVTEKGKYVELRCDPISGHTALYWYRQSLGQGPEFLIYFQGTGAADDSGLPNDRFFAVRPEGSVSTLKIQRTERGDSAVYLCASSLKSGKGHEQFFGPGTRLTVL.

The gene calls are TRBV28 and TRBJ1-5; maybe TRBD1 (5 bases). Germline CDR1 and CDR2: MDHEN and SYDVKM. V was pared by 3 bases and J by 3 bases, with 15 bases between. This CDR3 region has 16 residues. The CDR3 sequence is CASSFFGQGNNQPQHF. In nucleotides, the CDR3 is TGTGCCAGCAGTTTTTTCGGCCAGGGAAACAATCAGCCCCAGCATTTT. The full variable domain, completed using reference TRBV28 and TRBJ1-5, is DVKVTQSSRYLVKRTGEKVFLECVQDMDHENMFWYRQDPGLGLRLIYFSYDVKMKEKGDIPEGYSVSREKKERFSLILESASTNQTSMYLCASSFFGQGNNQPQHFGDGTRLSIL.

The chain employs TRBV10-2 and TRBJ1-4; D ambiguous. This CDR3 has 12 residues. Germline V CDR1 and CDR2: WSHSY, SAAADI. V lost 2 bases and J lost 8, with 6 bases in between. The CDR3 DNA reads TGCGCCAGCAGTGAGGCGGCCGAAAAACTGTTTTTT. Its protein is CASSEAAEKLFF.

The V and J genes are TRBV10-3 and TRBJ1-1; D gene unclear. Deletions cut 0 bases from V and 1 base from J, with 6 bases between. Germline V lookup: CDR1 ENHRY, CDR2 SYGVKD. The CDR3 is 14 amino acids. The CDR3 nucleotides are TGTGCCATCAGTGAGTCTCCGGGGAACACTGAAGCTTTCTTT. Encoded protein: CAISESPGNTEAFF.

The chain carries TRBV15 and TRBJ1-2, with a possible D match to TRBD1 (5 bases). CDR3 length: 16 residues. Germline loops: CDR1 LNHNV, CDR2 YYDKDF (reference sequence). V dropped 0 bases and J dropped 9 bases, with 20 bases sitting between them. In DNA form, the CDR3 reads TGTGCCACCAGCAGAGATACGACAGCGGGGCTATTGAGCTACACCTTC. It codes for CATSRDTTAGLLSYTF.